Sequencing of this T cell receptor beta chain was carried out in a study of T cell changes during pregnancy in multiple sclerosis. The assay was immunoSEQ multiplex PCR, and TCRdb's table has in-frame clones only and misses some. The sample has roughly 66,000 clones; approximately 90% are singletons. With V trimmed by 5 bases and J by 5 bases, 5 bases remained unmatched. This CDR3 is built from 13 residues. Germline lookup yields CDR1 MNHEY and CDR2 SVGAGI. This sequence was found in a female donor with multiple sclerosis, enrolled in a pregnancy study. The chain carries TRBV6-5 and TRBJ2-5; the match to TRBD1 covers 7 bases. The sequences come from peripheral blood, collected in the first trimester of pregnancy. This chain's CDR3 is CASSRDRAETQYF. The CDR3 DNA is TGTGCCAGCAGTAGAGACAGGGCTGAGACCCAGTACTTC.